This T cell receptor beta chain was recovered during a study of regulatory T cells in long-lasting Graves disease. With 6 bases removed from V and 5 bases from J, the gap between germline ends came to 13 bases. Germline V gene data show CDR1 as DFQATT and CDR2 as SNEGSKA (reference sequence). The CDR3 has 12 amino acids. This clonotype was observed a handful of times. To make TCR beta libraries, researchers used iRepertoire HTBI primers and Arm-PCR of CDR3 regions. TCRdb itself ran the multiplex PCR reads through MiXCR, one entry per CDR3 protein. Among about 470,000 distinct CDR3 sequences listed, around 14% were seen once. Sample time point: newly diagnosed GD, antithyroid drugs for less than 3 months. Extracted PBMC RNA gave rise to the TCR library. This same sample was also taken into another study, of T cells in Graves' hyperthyroidism and ophthalmopathy.

This receptor was identified in a woman in her twenties or thirties with Graves disease. Here the sequenced sample was peripheral blood mononuclear cells (PBMCs), taken at new diagnosis, from a patient treated with antithyroid drugs. The chain is built from TRBV20-1 and TRBJ2-5; possibly TRBD1 or TRBD2 for D (6 bases each). The CDR3 bases are TGCAGTGCCGCCGGGGGCTCCGAGACCCAGTACTTC. Protein sequence: CSAAGGSETQYF.